The sequence of this T cell receptor (beta chain) was determined in a study of post-analysis software for immune sequencing data. In the study overall: Relapsing-remitting, secondary progressive and progressive-relapsing forms made up the multiple sclerosis disease courses. Study-wide points: For normalized Chao1 diversity, multiple sclerosis patients scored significantly lower than controls did. F-measure co-clustering was strong for batch-matched samples. Five or six TRBV segments were significantly more frequent in patients than in controls. TRBV5-6, TRBV5-1 and TRBV20-1 were among these segments.

The CDR3 contains 12 residues. The V and J ends lost 5 bases and 11 bases, in that order; junction bases with no gene match: 8. This clonotype was counted a single time. Its antigen remains unidentified. Unique molecular identifiers were carried by the TCR beta cDNA libraries. T cells numbering 1 to 10 million yielded some 480,000 cDNA molecules. MiXCR, applied by TCRdb to the PCR reads, yields one record per CDR3 protein. The sample has about 620,000 distinct CDR3 sequences, roughly 46% seen once. The rearrangement joins TRBV12-3 or TRBV12-4 to TRBJ1-1; TRBD1 matches 7 bases. The TCR originated in a girl aged 10 to 17 with multiple sclerosis. Sample: blood. CDR3 sequence: CASSLDRAQAFF. As DNA, the CDR3 is TGTGCCAGCAGTCTCGACAGGGCACAGGCTTTCTTT.